The 18 T cell receptor beta chains in this list originate from one sample, sequenced in a study of blood T cell repertoires in COVID-19 (dated by TCRdb to about 2020). The library was obtained by the immunoSEQ multiplex PCR assay. The table comes from immuneACCESS by way of TCRdb, which keeps in-frame sequences with V and J called. Part of the clones is missing from these tables; in studies checked, under half for an unresolved V gene and the rest for unknown reasons. This sample has approximately 96,000 clones in its table, and nearly 95% of those were observed once. The ten top clones hold about 4.5% of the sample. The specimen was peripheral blood. The receptors originated from a human donor with active COVID-19. The donor label of this sample is uncertain.

The chain joins TRBV10-3 to TRBJ2-7; 10 bases agree with TRBD2. The CDR3 is 14 residues long. Germline assignment: CDR1 ENHRY and CDR2 SYGVKD. J was trimmed by 5 bases and V by 7 bases; bases with no gene match: 8. DNA of the CDR3: TGTGCCATCAAACGAGCGGGGGGGCGGGACGAGCAGTACTTC. Translating it yields CAIKRAGGRDEQYF.

The count of this clone is one. V is TRBV9 and J is TRBJ2-7; 9 positions agree with TRBD2. The CDR3 runs 16 residues. Trimming cost V 0 bases and J 3 bases; bases outside gene matches: 7. From germline, CDR1 is SGDLS and CDR2 YYNGEE. For the CDR3, the DNA is TGTGCCAGCAGCGTAGGGGGAGCGGGGGGCCTCTACGAGCAGTACTTC. Translated, it gives CASSVGGAGGLYEQYF.

The chain is built from TRBV5-4 and TRBJ2-1, with 9 bases lining up with TRBD2. CDR1 SGHNT and CDR2 YYREEE come from the germline V gene (reference sequence). The CDR3 has 16 amino acids. V dropped 4 bases and J dropped 0; count of bases not matched to a gene: 5. CDR3 coding DNA: TGTGCCAGCAGCGGTAGCGGGGGTGGCTCCTACAATGAGCAGTTCTTC. This gives the protein CASSGSGGGSYNEQFF.

The gene calls are TRBV5-6 and TRBJ2-7, with 7 bases identical to TRBD1. V lost 1 base, J lost 6 bases, and 7 bases stayed unmatched. The germline V gene has CDR1 SGHDT and CDR2 YYEEEE. The CDR3 extends over 14 amino acids. This CDR3 reads CASSLMRGRSEQYF. CDR3 nucleotide sequence: TGTGCCAGCAGCTTGATGAGGGGGCGATCCGAGCAGTACTTC.

V gene TRBV12-3 or TRBV12-4 combines with J gene TRBJ2-7; tentatively, D is TRBD1 (5 bases). Trimming cost V 4 bases and J 1 base, with 8 bases left between them. CDR3 length: 13 amino acids. In DNA, the CDR3 is TGTGCCAGCAGTTGGGGCGATTCCTACGAGCAGTACTTC. Its translation is CASSWGDSYEQYF.

The chain joins TRBV9 to TRBJ2-1; 10 nucleotides agree with TRBD1. The CDR3 totals 18 residues. Germline values: CDR1 SGDLS, CDR2 YYNGEE. J lost 0 bases, V lost 0 bases, and 6 bases had no gene match. The CDR3 region is CASSVAVTGGPSYNEQFF. DNA for the CDR3: TGTGCCAGCAGCGTAGCCGTGACAGGGGGCCCCTCCTACAATGAGCAGTTCTTC.

This clone has just one count. This chain connects TRBV7-2 to TRBJ2-3, with a weak D call TRBD1 (5 bases). The germline V and J ends were trimmed by 3 bases and 0 bases, with 10 bases remaining between them. The germline CDR1 and CDR2 sequences are SGHTA and FQGNSA. The CDR3 consists of 15 residues. The CDR3 nucleotides are TGTGCCAGCAGCTTTAGGGGCACTAGCACAGATACGCAGTATTTT. It codes for CASSFRGTSTDTQYF.

V is TRBV6-5 and J is TRBJ2-5; D is unclear. Germline V lookup: CDR1 MNHEY, CDR2 SVGAGI. The CDR3 spans 15 residues. Trimming removed 5 bases from V and 0 bases from J, with 13 bases in between. CDR3 sequence reads: CASSNRIGYQETQYF. The DNA for the CDR3 is TGTGCCAGCAGTAACCGAATCGGGTACCAAGAGACCCAGTACTTC.

The chain couples TRBV3-1 (or the pseudogene TRBV3-2) to TRBJ2-2; D not resolved. CDR1 and CDR2 (germline): LGHDT, YNNKEL (reference sequence). The CDR3 consists of 14 residues. V gave up 2 bases and J gave up 5 bases, with 9 bases separating them. CDR3 DNA sequence: TGTGCCAGCAGCCAATCAGACGGGACCGGGGAGCTGTTTTTT. This translates into CASSQSDGTGELFF.

The J gene is TRBJ1-1, the V gene TRBV5-6; 12 positions match TRBD1. The CDR3 is 16 residues long. Germline lookup yields CDR1 SGHDT and CDR2 YYEEEE. V was clipped by 3 bases and J by 6 bases; unmatched bases: 9. CDR3: CASSSRDRGLLSEAFF. As DNA, the CDR3 is TGTGCCAGCAGCTCCCGGGACAGGGGGCTCTTGTCTGAAGCTTTCTTT.

The chain employs TRBV29-1 and TRBJ2-7; 7 bases map to TRBD1. CDR3 length equals 13 residues. The V gene end was trimmed by 7 bases and the J gene end by 4 bases; junction bases not matched to a gene: 10. The germline CDR1 and CDR2 sequences are SQVTM and ANQGSEA. DNA of the CDR3: TGCAGCGCCATCGTCCGGGACAGTTACGAGCAGTACTTC. Translated, it gives CSAIVRDSYEQYF.

This chain links TRBV4-1 with TRBJ1-6; perhaps TRBD1 as D (6 bases). Germline V gene lookup returns CDR1 MGHRA and CDR2 YSYEKL. This CDR3 is built from 16 residues. The V end was cut by 0 bases, the J end by 10 bases, with 16 bases between. The CDR3 coding sequence is TGCGCCAGCAGCCAAGATCACGCACAGGGAAACTCACCCCTCCACTTT. The encoded protein is CASSQDHAQGNSPLHF.

The chain recombines TRBV5-8 with TRBJ2-7, with D tentatively TRBD2 (5 bases). This CDR3 has 15 amino acids. With 2 bases removed from V and 7 bases from J, the gap between germline ends came to 19 bases. Per germline, CDR1 SGHTS and CDR2 YDEGEE. CDR3 coding DNA: TGTGCCAGCAGCTTCCGCGGCAGGCCTTCGGGGGAGCAGTACTTC. Protein: CASSFRGRPSGEQYF.

This chain connects TRBV6-5 to TRBJ1-4; perhaps TRBD1 as D (5 bases). Germline assignment: CDR1 MNHEY and CDR2 SVGAGI. The CDR3 spans 14 residues. With 6 bases removed from V and 8 bases from J, the gap between germline ends came to 16 bases. CDR3: CASRSRAFQEKLFF. The CDR3 DNA reads TGTGCCAGCAGATCCAGGGCATTTCAGGAAAAACTGTTTTTT.

The rearrangement joins TRBV6-4 to TRBJ1-6; D call uncertain. The CDR3 has 14 amino acids. V was pared by 6 bases and J by 7 bases, with 13 bases between. The germline V gene has CDR1 MRHNA and CDR2 SNTAGT. The CDR3 sequence: CASSGESANSPLHF. Written as DNA, the CDR3 is TGTGCCAGCAGCGGGGAGTCGGCCAATTCACCCCTCCACTTT.

This chain uses TRBV5-1 with TRBJ2-1; 8 nucleotides align to TRBD2. The CDR3 sequence is 16 residues long. Trimming at V came to 4 bases and at J to 1 base, leaving 7 bases not matched to a gene. The V gene's germline CDR1 is SGHRS and CDR2 YFSETQ. For the CDR3, the DNA is TGCGCCAGCAGCCTAGATCGGGGGGGATCCTACAATGAGCAGTTCTTC. It is translated as CASSLDRGGSYNEQFF.

The CDR3 protein is CASSLGLGQLTEAFF. The CDR3 DNA is TGCGCCAGCAGCTTGGGGTTGGGACAATTAACTGAAGCTTTCTTT. V gene TRBV5-1 combines with J gene TRBJ1-1; possible D gene TRBD1, 6 bases. The CDR3 contains 15 residues. With 0 bases removed from V and 5 bases from J, the gap between germline ends came to 14 bases. The germline CDR1 and CDR2 sequences are SGHRS and YFSETQ.

CDR3 sequence (DNA): TGTGCCAGCACCACAGGGGGGTATGGCTACACCTTC. This encodes CASTTGGYGYTF. The rearrangement uses TRBV12-3 or TRBV12-4 and TRBJ1-2, with 8 positions matching TRBD1. The CDR3 contains 12 residues. J was trimmed by 5 bases and V by 7 bases; bases with no gene match: 3.